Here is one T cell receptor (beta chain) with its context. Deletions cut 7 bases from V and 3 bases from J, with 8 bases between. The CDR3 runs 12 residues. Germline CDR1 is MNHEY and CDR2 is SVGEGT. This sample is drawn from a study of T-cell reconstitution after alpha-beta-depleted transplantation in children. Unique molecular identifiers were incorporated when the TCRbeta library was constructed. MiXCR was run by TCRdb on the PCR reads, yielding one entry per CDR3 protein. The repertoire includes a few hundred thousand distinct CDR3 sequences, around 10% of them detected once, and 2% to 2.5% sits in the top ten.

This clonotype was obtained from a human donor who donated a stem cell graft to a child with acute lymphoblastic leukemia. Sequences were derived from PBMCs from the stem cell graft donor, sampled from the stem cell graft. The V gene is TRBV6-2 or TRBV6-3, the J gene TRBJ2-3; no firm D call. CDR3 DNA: TGTGCCAGCAATCGGTGGACAGATACGCAGTATTTT. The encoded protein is CASNRWTDTQYF.